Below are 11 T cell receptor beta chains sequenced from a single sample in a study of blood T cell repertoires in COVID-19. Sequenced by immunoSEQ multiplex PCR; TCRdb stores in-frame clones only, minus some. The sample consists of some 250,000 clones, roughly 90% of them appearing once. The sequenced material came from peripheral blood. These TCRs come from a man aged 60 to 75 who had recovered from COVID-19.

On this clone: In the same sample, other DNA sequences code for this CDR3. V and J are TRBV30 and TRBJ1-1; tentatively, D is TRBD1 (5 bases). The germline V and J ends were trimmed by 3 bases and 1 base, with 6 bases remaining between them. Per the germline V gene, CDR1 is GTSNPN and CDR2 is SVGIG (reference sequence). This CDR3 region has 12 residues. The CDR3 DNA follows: TGTGCCTGGAGCAGGGAGAACACTGAAGCTTTCTTT. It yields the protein CAWSRENTEAFF.

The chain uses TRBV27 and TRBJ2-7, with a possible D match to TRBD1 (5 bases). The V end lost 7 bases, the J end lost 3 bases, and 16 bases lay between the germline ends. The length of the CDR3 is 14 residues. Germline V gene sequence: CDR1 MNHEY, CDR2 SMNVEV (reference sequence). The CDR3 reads CASIQGSNRYEQYF. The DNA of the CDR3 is TGTGCCAGCATCCAGGGATCTAACCGCTACGAGCAGTACTTC.

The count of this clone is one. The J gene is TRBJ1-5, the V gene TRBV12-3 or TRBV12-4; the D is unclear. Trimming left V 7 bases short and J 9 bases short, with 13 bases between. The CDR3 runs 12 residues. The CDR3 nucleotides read TGTGCCAGCACCAACGCGGGAGGGCCCCAGCATTTT. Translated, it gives CASTNAGGPQHF.

The CDR3 is CASGFFPNYGYTF. The CDR3 DNA is TGTGCCAGCGGCTTTTTCCCTAACTATGGCTACACCTTC. The chain uses TRBV14 and TRBJ1-2, with no clear D. Germline-derived CDR1 and CDR2 are SGHDN and FVKESK. Between the trimmed V and J ends, which lost 8 bases and 0 bases, there was a span of 10 bases. The length of the CDR3 is 13 residues.

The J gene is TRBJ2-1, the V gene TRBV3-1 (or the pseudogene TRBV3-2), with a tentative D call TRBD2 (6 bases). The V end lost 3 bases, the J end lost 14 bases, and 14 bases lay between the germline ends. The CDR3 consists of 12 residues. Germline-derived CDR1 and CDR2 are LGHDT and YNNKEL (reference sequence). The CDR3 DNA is TGTGCCAGCAGCCAGGCCGGGACTCGGAAGTTCTTC. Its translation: CASSQAGTRKFF.

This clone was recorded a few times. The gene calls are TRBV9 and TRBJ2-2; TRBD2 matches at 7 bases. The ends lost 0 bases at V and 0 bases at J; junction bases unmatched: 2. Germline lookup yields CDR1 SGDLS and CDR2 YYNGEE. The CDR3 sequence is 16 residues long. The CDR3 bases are TGTGCCAGCAGCGTAGCTGCGGGGGCGAACACCGGGGAGCTGTTTTTT. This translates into CASSVAAGANTGELFF.

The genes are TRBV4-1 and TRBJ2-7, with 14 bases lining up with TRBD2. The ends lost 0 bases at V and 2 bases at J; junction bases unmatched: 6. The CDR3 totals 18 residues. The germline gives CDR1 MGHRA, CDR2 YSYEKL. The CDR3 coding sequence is TGCGCCAGCAGCCAAGAAGGGACTAGCGGGGGAGGGCCCTACGAGCAGTACTTC. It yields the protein CASSQEGTSGGGPYEQYF.

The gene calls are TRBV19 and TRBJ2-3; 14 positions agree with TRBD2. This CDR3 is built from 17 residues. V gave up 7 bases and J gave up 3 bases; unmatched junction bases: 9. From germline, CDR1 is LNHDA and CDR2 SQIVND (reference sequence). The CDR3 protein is CASNHRTSGGPTDTQYF. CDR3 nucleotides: TGTGCCAGTAATCATAGGACTAGCGGGGGGCCTACAGATACGCAGTATTTT.

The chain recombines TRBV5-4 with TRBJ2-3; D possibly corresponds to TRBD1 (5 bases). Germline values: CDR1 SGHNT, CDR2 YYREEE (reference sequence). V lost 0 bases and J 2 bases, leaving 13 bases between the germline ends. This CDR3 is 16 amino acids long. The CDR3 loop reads CASSLGRTRNTDTQYF. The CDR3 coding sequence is TGTGCCAGCAGCTTGGGGCGGACACGGAACACAGATACGCAGTATTTT.

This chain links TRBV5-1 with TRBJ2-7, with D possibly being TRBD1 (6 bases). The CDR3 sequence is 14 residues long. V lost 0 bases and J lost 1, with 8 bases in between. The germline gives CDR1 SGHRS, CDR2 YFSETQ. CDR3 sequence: CASSLEQGSYEQYF. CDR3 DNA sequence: TGCGCCAGCAGCTTGGAGCAGGGGTCCTACGAGCAGTACTTC.

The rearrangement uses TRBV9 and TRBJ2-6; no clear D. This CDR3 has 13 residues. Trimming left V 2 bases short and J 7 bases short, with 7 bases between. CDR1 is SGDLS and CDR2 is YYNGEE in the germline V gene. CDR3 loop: CASSVGRANVLTF. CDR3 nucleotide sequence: TGTGCCAGCAGCGTCGGTCGCGCCAACGTCCTGACTTTC.